These 3 T cell receptor beta chains were sequenced from one sample in a study of shared clonotypes between healthy human individuals. Here immunoSEQ multiplex PCR was the method, and the copy in TCRdb shows in-frame clones only, minus some. There are roughly 2,300,000 clones in the sample; 85% to 95% occur only once, and 0.37% lies in the top ten. Sequencing input: naive CD4+ T cells from PBMCs. Described subset: CD45RA+ positively selected. The receptors were gathered from a man younger than 35 in good health. Some clones in this sample may be carry-over from other donors' samples.

V usage is TRBV4-3 and J usage is TRBJ2-7; D tentatively fits TRBD1 or TRBD2 (5 bases each). The CDR3 is 15 amino acids. CDR1 is LGHNA and CDR2 is YSLEER in the germline V gene. V was clipped by 1 base and J by 2 bases, with 12 bases between them. The CDR3 DNA follows: TGCGCCAGCAGCCAAGCTCGGGGCAGGGCCTACGAGCAGTACTTC. This codes for CASSQARGRAYEQYF.

CDR3 in DNA: TGCGCCAGCAGCTCAGAACCGGGACAGGGAGTTTTGGAGCAGTACTTC. It specifies CASSSEPGQGVLEQYF. The V gene is TRBV5-1, the J gene TRBJ2-7; 9 bases map to TRBD1. V was clipped by 3 bases and J by 7 bases; unmatched bases: 14. Germline CDR1 and CDR2: SGHRS and YFSETQ. The CDR3 has 16 residues.

The chain couples TRBV6-5 to TRBJ2-7; D may be TRBD1 or TRBD2 (5 bases each). V was cut by 0 bases and J by 6 bases, with 15 bases left in between. Germline V gene sequence: CDR1 MNHEY, CDR2 SVGAGI. The CDR3 runs to 15 residues. The CDR3 loop reads CASSYSSGTSGEQYF. In DNA, the CDR3 is TGTGCCAGCAGTTACTCGTCCGGGACGTCCGGCGAGCAGTACTTC.